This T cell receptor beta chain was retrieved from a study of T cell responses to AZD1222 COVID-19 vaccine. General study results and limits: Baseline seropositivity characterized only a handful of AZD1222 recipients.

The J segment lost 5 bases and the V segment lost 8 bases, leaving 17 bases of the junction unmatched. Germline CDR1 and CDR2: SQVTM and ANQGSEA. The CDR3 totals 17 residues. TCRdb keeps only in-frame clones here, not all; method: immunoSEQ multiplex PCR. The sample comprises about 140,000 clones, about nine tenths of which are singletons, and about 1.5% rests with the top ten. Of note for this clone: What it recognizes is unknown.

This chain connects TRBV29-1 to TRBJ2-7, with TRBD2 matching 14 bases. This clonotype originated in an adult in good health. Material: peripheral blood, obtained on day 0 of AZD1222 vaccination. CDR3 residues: CSPPGTSGRQPGDEQYF. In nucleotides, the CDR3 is TGCAGCCCGCCCGGGACTAGCGGGAGACAACCCGGGGACGAGCAGTACTTC.